The entry below gives a single TCR beta chain sequence along with its context. Its cognate antigen is unknown. As for time point: week 23, last vaccination. One vaccine dose held 300 ug of mutant IDH1 20-mer peptide and came with topical imiquimod. This specimen comes from a study of a mutant IDH1 vaccine in newly diagnosed glioma. Study information: Patients began vaccination 4-6 weeks after radiotherapy alone, or with temozolomide cycles. Treated patients had a mean age of about 40 years and a sex split that was around 62% male and roughly 40% female. Before enrollment, patients got radiotherapy alone, temozolomide alone, or mostly the combination.

The germline gives CDR1 SGHTA, CDR2 FQGTGA. V lost 3 bases and J lost 4, with 13 bases in between. CDR3 length: 15 amino acids. The data were produced by immunoSEQ multiplex PCR, yet TCRdb's version contains in-frame clones alone and is incomplete. The sample yields under 45,000 clones, around 76% seen once. The rearrangement links TRBV7-3 to TRBJ1-5, with D uncertain. The sequences come from PBMCs, collected from a glioma patient whose treatment included an IDH1 peptide vaccine. The sequence derives from a man aged 50 to 59 with glioma. In DNA, the CDR3 is TGTGCCAGCAGCTTGGTTGCATCCCGGAATCAGCCCCAGCATTTT. Translation gives CASSLVASRNQPQHF.